The T cell receptor (beta chain) under discussion was sequenced for a study of Ad26.COV2.S vaccination and SARS-CoV-2 variants. A word on this clone: Its specificity is unknown. One junction end does not reproduce the germline sequence, and a read error may be involved.

The treatment was: 15 to 20 received Ad26.COV2.S at low or high dose, single or two shots; 5 received placebo; per-sample allocation not given. Repertoires come from day 63 after the first vaccine or placebo injection. The CDR3 is 15 amino acids. Germline loops: CDR1 SNHLY, CDR2 FYNNEI. Overall study findings and caveats: Substantial breadth was reportedly displayed by spike-specific CD8+ and CD4+ T cell responses after vaccination.

Clones were read by immunoSEQ multiplex PCR, and TCRdb kept only the in-frame ones, dropping some. The data show 440,000 or so clones, 80% to 95% seen once. The source of this sequence is a person aged 18 to 65 who received the Ad26.COV2.S COVID-19 vaccine or a placebo. V gene TRBV2 combines with J gene TRBJ1-4, with D possibly matching TRBD1 (5 bases). The specimen comprised peripheral blood, sampled in a trial of Ad26.COV2.S vaccine versus placebo. CDR3 residues: CASREGAATNEKLFF. The CDR3 DNA is TGTGCCAGCAGGGAAGGGGCCGCAACTAATGAAAAACTGTTTTTT.